The clone carrying this TCR beta chain was seen ten or more times. No antigen is known for it. The sample comes from a study of CD8 T cells in ankylosing spondylitis. Study observations and caveats: A TCR beta motif of fewer than ten highly homologous variants seemed to mark ankylosing spondylitis blood. Reported data indicate significant enrichment of disease-linked clones within matched ankylosing spondylitis synovial fluid. A CD8+ phenotype characterized the disease-linked clones, which were relatively rare in peripheral blood.

Quantitative barcoded 5'-RACE was used to prepare TCR beta libraries. In TCRdb, the 5' RACE reads were re-called with MiXCR into one record per CDR3 protein. The sample gives fewer than 550,000 distinct CDR3 sequences, approximately 5.3% of which show up once; under 4.5% is in the top ten. Per the germline V gene, CDR1 is DFQATT and CDR2 is SNEGSKA (reference sequence). This CDR3 comprises 15 residues. The ends were cut back, 6 bases at V and 0 bases at J, with 17 bases in the middle. Sequencing input: blood, either unsorted or a sorted T cell fraction (not recorded which). This clonotype originated in a male donor with ankylosing spondylitis. V and J are TRBV20-1 and TRBJ1-1; D is undetermined. The CDR3 reads CSADSSRKLNTEAFF. CDR3 sequence (DNA): TGCAGTGCAGACTCGAGTAGAAAGTTGAACACTGAAGCTTTCTTT.